These 5 T cell receptor beta chains originate from one sample sequenced in a study of T cell changes during pregnancy in multiple sclerosis. Method: immunoSEQ multiplex PCR; TCRdb's copy keeps in-frame clones and lacks some. Seen here are tens of thousands of clones, around 92% observed once, and the top ten hold almost 1.5%. The sample was peripheral blood, taken after pregnancy. The receptors were sampled from a female donor with multiple sclerosis, enrolled in a pregnancy study.

The V gene is TRBV4-2, the J gene TRBJ1-2; 10 bases are a match to TRBD1. Germline V lookup: CDR1 LGHNA, CDR2 YNFKEQ. This CDR3 has 14 amino acids. After removal of 0 bases from V and 5 bases from J, the junction contained 0 bases not matched to a gene. This chain's CDR3 is CASSQEGQGYGYTF. The CDR3 nucleotides are TGTGCCAGCAGCCAAGAGGGACAGGGGTATGGCTACACCTTC.

The chain employs TRBV30 and TRBJ2-7; 7 bases agree with TRBD2. J was trimmed by 2 bases and V by 1 base; bases with no gene match: 5. The CDR3 is 14 amino acids. Looked up from germline, CDR1 is GTSNPN and CDR2 is SVGIG (reference sequence). CDR3 in amino acids: CAWSAGLSAYEQYF. CDR3 in DNA: TGTGCCTGGAGTGCGGGACTATCAGCCTACGAGCAGTACTTC.

The chain joins TRBV18 to TRBJ1-3; tentative D call: TRBD1 (5 bases). The germline V and J ends were trimmed by 3 bases and 0 bases, with 9 bases remaining between them. Per the germline V gene, CDR1 is KGHSH and CDR2 is LQKENI. This CDR3 is built from 15 residues. The CDR3 is CASSPQGYSGNTIYF. The CDR3 bases are TGTGCCAGCTCACCCCAGGGATACTCTGGAAACACCATATATTTT.

This clone was observed once. The chain has TRBV6-1 and TRBJ1-2; TRBD1 matches at 9 bases. Looked up from germline, CDR1 is MNHNS and CDR2 is SASEGT. This CDR3 comprises 13 residues. After removal of 7 bases from V and 8 bases from J, the junction contained 8 bases not matched to a gene. The CDR3 reads CASTGDRESGYTF. The CDR3 bases are TGTGCCAGCACCGGGGACAGGGAAAGCGGCTACACCTTC.

The CDR3 DNA is TGTGCCAGCTCACAGGACAGCAAGGCGGGTGAAGCTTTCTTT. It translates to CASSQDSKAGEAFF. The genes are TRBV18 and TRBJ1-1, with D possibly TRBD1 on 6 matching bases. V was trimmed by 4 bases and J by 7 bases, leaving 16 bases between them. CDR1 is KGHSH and CDR2 is LQKENI in the germline V gene. The CDR3 is 14 amino acids.